This T cell receptor (beta chain) came from a study of blood T cell repertoires in COVID-19. Overall study context: Sites across the United States, Italy and Spain contributed samples from acute and convalescent COVID-19. T cells, B-cell-depleted T cells, or PBMCs provided the cDNA or gDNA that served as material.

This clone has a single count. In the original workflow: From reference gene primer amplification, estimates of nucleated cell counts were derived. Repertoires were generated with immunoSEQ multiplex PCR, while TCRdb's copy carries only in-frame clones and drops some. V and J calls and clone size are given by that table; D and trimming were obtained from the DNA. The table includes fewer than 350,000 clones, 70% to 90% detected once. The CDR3 spans 16 residues. The ends lost 5 bases at V and 6 bases at J; junction bases unmatched: 12. The germline CDR1 and CDR2 sequences are PRHDT and FYEKMQ (reference sequence).

Sequencing was performed on peripheral blood. The rearrangement uses TRBV13 and TRBJ1-3; 8 nucleotides align to TRBD1. This receptor was taken from a woman aged 30 to 39 with COVID-19, enrolled during active disease. CDR3 DNA: TGTGCCAGCAGCACCCGGACAGGGCCAAAGGAAAACACCATATATTTT. Its protein product is CASSTRTGPKENTIYF.